These 20 T cell receptor beta chains were sequenced from one sample in a study of CD8 T cells in ankylosing spondylitis. TCRdb used MiXCR to reprocess the 5' RACE reads, holding one entry per CDR3 protein. The sample contains under 200,000 distinct CDR3 sequences, roughly 13% of which appear only once. Material for sequencing was blood, either unsorted or a sorted T cell fraction (not recorded which). The source of these receptors is a female donor with ankylosing spondylitis or in good health (not recorded which).

Only a few counts were recorded for this clonotype. The chain has TRBV7-9 and TRBJ1-5, with a weak D call TRBD1 (5 bases). The V end was cut by 6 bases, the J end by 11 bases, with 23 bases between. This CDR3 is built from 15 residues. CDR1 and CDR2 (germline): SEHNR, FQNEAQ (reference sequence). Here the CDR3 DNA reads TGTGCCAGCAGTTTGGGAGGGGCCGGACGGTTGGCCCAGCATTTT. As protein: CASSLGGAGRLAQHF.

In this sample, this clonotype turned up many times. V gene TRBV7-9 combines with J gene TRBJ1-1, with unresolved D. CDR3 length: 17 residues. CDR1 and CDR2 (germline): SEHNR, FQNEAQ (reference sequence). The ends were cut back, 0 bases at V and 0 bases at J, with 14 bases in the middle. CDR3 nucleotide sequence: TGTGCCAGCAGCTTAGCGCGTGGAGCGGGCATGAACACTGAAGCTTTCTTT. Its translation: CASSLARGAGMNTEAFF.

This chain uses TRBV13 with TRBJ2-1, with 12 nucleotides matching TRBD2. The germline gives CDR1 PRHDT, CDR2 FYEKMQ (reference sequence). The CDR3 has 18 amino acids. J was trimmed by 6 bases and V by 8 bases; bases with no gene match: 17. The CDR3: CASCYGLAGGPRRNEQFF. CDR3 nucleotides: TGTGCCAGCTGTTATGGGCTAGCGGGAGGGCCCCGACGCAATGAGCAGTTCTTC. The complete variable domain, with remaining parts taken from reference TRBV13 and TRBJ2-1, reads AAGVIQSPRHLIKEKRETATLKCYPIPRHDTVYWYQQGPGQDPQFLISFYEKMQSDKGSIPDRFSAQQFSDYHSELNMSSLELGDSALYFCASCYGLAGGPRRNEQFFGPGTRLTVL.

This clonotype was detected many times. V gene TRBV12-3 or TRBV12-4 combines with J gene TRBJ1-4; D unclear. The length of the CDR3 is 13 residues. Trimming cost V 1 base and J 7 bases, with 7 bases left between them. In DNA, the CDR3 is TGTGCCAGCAGTTTAGGCCATGGTGAAAAACTGTTTTTT. Its protein product is CASSLGHGEKLFF.

The table lists this clonotype with many counts. The V call is TRBV19, the J call TRBJ2-2, with no clear D. V was shortened by 7 bases and J by 4 bases, with 13 bases between the two germline ends. Germline V lookup: CDR1 LNHDA, CDR2 SQIVND (reference sequence). This CDR3 is 14 amino acids long. Here the CDR3 reads CASIPGHPTGELFF. Written as DNA, the CDR3 is TGTGCCAGTATTCCCGGTCATCCCACCGGGGAGCTGTTTTTT.

In this sample, this clonotype turned up many times. The V gene is TRBV12-3 or TRBV12-4, the J gene TRBJ2-7, with 10 bases identical to TRBD1. V dropped 2 bases and J dropped 2; count of bases not matched to a gene: 3. There are 15 residues in the CDR3. CDR3 sequence: CASSLRDRGPYEQYF. In DNA form, the CDR3 reads TGTGCCAGCAGTTTAAGAGACAGGGGGCCCTACGAGCAGTACTTC.

This clonotype was recorded many times. The chain is built from TRBV24-1 and TRBJ2-5; D might be TRBD1 or TRBD2, each matching 6 bases. V lost 0 bases and J 10 bases, leaving 11 bases between the germline ends. The CDR3 extends over 13 amino acids. The germline V gene encodes CDR1 KGHDR and CDR2 SFDVKD. CDR3 nucleotide sequence: TGTGCCACCAGTGATTTGCGTGGAGGGGGCCAGTACTTC. This sequence encodes CATSDLRGGGQYF.

The sample holds a few counts of this clonotype. The genes are TRBV6-1 and TRBJ2-1; no clear D. Germline CDR1 is MNHNS and CDR2 is SASEGT. This CDR3 comprises 13 residues. Deletions cut 11 bases from V and 0 bases from J, with 11 bases between. DNA for the CDR3: TGTGCCTCGAAACTCAGCTCCTACAATGAGCAGTTCTTC. This gives the protein CASKLSSYNEQFF.

On this clonotype itself: One base away lies a much larger clone, so this may be a sequencing read error. The CDR3 region is CVSSYSVHSYTF. The CDR3 region has the DNA TGTGTCAGCAGTTACTCGGTCCATTCCTACACCTTC. The chain combines TRBV6-2 or TRBV6-3 with TRBJ1-2; no firm D call. Germline CDR1 reads MNHEY; CDR2 reads SVGEGT. CDR3 size: 12 residues.

J is TRBJ1-5 and V is TRBV19, with 7 bases aligning to TRBD1. The CDR3 has 14 amino acids. V trimming: 5 bases; J trimming: 6 bases; junction bases outside the gene matches: 7. Germline V gene sequence: CDR1 LNHDA, CDR2 SQIVND (reference sequence). CDR3 sequence: CASSPHRGTQPQHF. The CDR3 DNA is TGTGCCAGTAGTCCTCACAGGGGAACTCAGCCCCAGCATTTT.

Only a few counts were recorded for this clonotype. This sequence joins TRBV5-1 and TRBJ2-3; TRBD2 aligns across 7 bases. This CDR3 comprises 14 residues. Unmatched junction bases numbered 8, after V lost 4 bases and J lost 6 bases. Germline V lookup: CDR1 SGHRS, CDR2 YFSETQ. The CDR3 protein is CASSPGTKMDTQYF. The CDR3 DNA reads TGCGCCAGCAGCCCCGGGACTAAGATGGATACGCAGTATTTT.

This clonotype appeared many times. The gene calls are TRBV9 and TRBJ1-6; perhaps TRBD1 as D (6 bases). Looked up from germline, CDR1 is SGDLS and CDR2 is YYNGEE. The CDR3 runs to 16 residues. Trimming pared 2 bases from V and 2 bases from J, leaving 11 bases between. This CDR3 is CASSVSDSAYNSPLHF. The CDR3 nucleotides read TGTGCCAGCAGCGTCTCGGACAGTGCCTATAATTCACCCCTCCACTTT.

The table lists this clonotype with a few counts. This chain joins TRBV5-1 and TRBJ2-3; tentative D call: TRBD1 (6 bases). Trimming cost V 4 bases and J 4 bases, with 19 bases left between them. Germline V gene data show CDR1 as SGHRS and CDR2 as YFSETQ. This CDR3 has 16 residues. The CDR3 region is CASSPAVAGVPDTQYF. CDR3 in DNA: TGCGCCAGCAGCCCGGCCGTGGCAGGGGTACCAGATACGCAGTATTTT. Supplemented by reference TRBV5-1 and TRBJ2-3, the full variable domain reads KAGVTQTPRYLIKTRGQQVTLSCSPISGHRSVSWYQQTPGQGLQFLFEYFSETQRNKGNFPGRFSGRQFSNSRSEMNVSTLELGDSALYLCASSPAVAGVPDTQYFGPGTRLTVL.

In this sample, this clonotype turned up many times. The rearrangement uses TRBV7-2 and TRBJ2-3; TRBD2 matches 11 bases. CDR3 length: 16 amino acids. Trimming at V came to 6 bases and at J to 0 bases, leaving 5 bases not matched to a gene. Germline CDR1 is SGHTA and CDR2 is FQGNSA. The CDR3 DNA is TGTGCCAGCAGTCCTAGACTAGCGGGGAGCACAGATACGCAGTATTTT. Translated, it gives CASSPRLAGSTDTQYF.

This clonotype was found a few times. The chain combines TRBV19 with TRBJ2-1; D unclear. The CDR3 spans 13 residues. The germline V and J ends were trimmed by 6 bases and 5 bases, with 11 bases remaining between them. The V gene's germline CDR1 is LNHDA and CDR2 SQIVND (reference sequence). The CDR3 loop is CASRVQADNEQFF. DNA for the CDR3: TGTGCCAGTAGGGTGCAGGCGGACAATGAGCAGTTCTTC.

There are many counts of this clonotype. The V gene is TRBV3-1, the J gene TRBJ2-1, with TRBD2 identical over 11 bases. J was trimmed by 8 bases and V by 0 bases; bases with no gene match: 3. CDR3 length: 15 amino acids. Germline CDR1 is LGHDT and CDR2 is YNNKEL (reference sequence). The CDR3 coding sequence is TGTGCCAGCAGCCAAGAACTAGCGGGAGTTTATGAGCAGTTCTTC. This codes for CASSQELAGVYEQFF.

This clonotype was recorded many times. The V gene is TRBV9, the J gene TRBJ1-6, with D unclear. The CDR3 runs to 13 residues. Trimming cost V 0 bases and J 10 bases, with 8 bases left between them. Germline loops: CDR1 SGDLS, CDR2 YYNGEE. CDR3 protein: CASSVDMGSPLHF. The CDR3 DNA reads as TGTGCCAGCAGCGTAGATATGGGGTCACCCCTCCACTTT.

This clonotype occurred many times. This chain links TRBV5-1 with TRBJ1-1; maybe TRBD1 (6 bases). CDR1 is SGHRS, CDR2 YFSETQ, per germline. The CDR3 runs 13 residues. Trimming stripped 9 bases from V and 3 bases from J, with 15 bases between. DNA for the CDR3: TGCGCCACAGCCATACAGGGAGACACTGAAGCTTTCTTT. It translates to CATAIQGDTEAFF.

There are many counts of this clonotype. The chain couples TRBV24-1 to TRBJ2-7; D perhaps matches TRBD2 (6 bases). Germline V lookup: CDR1 KGHDR, CDR2 SFDVKD. This CDR3 spans 13 amino acids. Trimming left V 4 bases short and J 5 bases short, with 11 bases between. CDR3 sequence reads: CATSETRGNEQYF. DNA of the CDR3: TGTGCCACCAGTGAGACTAGAGGTAACGAGCAGTACTTC.

The chain combines TRBV18 with TRBJ2-7; D is ambiguous. Germline V lookup: CDR1 KGHSH, CDR2 LQKENI. Deletions cut 6 bases from V and 3 bases from J, with 12 bases between. This CDR3 is 13 amino acids long. This chain's CDR3 is CASSQSQGYEQYF. CDR3 sequence (DNA): TGTGCCAGCTCCCAGTCGCAAGGCTACGAGCAGTACTTC.